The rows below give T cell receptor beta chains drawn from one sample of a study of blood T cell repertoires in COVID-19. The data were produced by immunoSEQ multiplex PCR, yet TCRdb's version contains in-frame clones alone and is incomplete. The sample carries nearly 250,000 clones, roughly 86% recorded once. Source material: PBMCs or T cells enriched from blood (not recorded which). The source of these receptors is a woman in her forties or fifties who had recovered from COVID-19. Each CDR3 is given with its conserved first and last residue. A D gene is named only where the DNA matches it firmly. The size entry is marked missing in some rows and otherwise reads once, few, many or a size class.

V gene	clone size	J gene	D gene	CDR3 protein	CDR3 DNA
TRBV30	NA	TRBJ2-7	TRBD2	CAWSLAGIAYEQYF	TGTGCCTGGAGTCTAGCGGGTATCGCCTACGAGCAGTACTTC
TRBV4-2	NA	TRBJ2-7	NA	CASSQDRGHFWYF	TGTGCCAGCAGCCAAGATCGGGGACATTTTTGGTACTTC
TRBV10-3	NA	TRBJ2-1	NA	CAIRRTGGPYNEQFF	TGTGCCATCAGACGTACCGGGGGGCCATACAATGAGCAGTTCTTC
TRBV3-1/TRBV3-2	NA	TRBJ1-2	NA	CASSPRELVGYTF	TGTGCCAGCAGCCCAAGAGAGCTCGTTGGCTACACCTTC
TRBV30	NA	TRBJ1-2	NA	CAWSVQSNYGYTF	TGTGCCTGGAGTGTCCAAAGCAACTATGGCTACACCTTC
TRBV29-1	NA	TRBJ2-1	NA	CSATKGQNNEQFF	TGCAGCGCCACCAAAGGACAGAACAATGAGCAGTTCTTC
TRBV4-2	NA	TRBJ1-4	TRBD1	CASSQDGPQGIDEKLFF	TGTGCCAGCAGCCAAGATGGGCCACAGGGGATTGATGAAAAACTGTTTTTT
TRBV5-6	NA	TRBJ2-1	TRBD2	CASSLVAGGPGNNEQFF	TGTGCCAGCAGCTTGGTAGCGGGGGGGCCCGGTAACAATGAGCAGTTCTTC
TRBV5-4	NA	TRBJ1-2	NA	CASSSYHRSQGYTF	TGTGCCAGCAGCTCATATCATAGGAGTCAGGGCTACACCTTC
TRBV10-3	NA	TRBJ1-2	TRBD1	CAISELNRGRYGYTF	TGTGCCATCAGTGAGTTAAACAGGGGCCGGTATGGCTACACCTTC
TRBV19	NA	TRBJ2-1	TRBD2	CASSTGTRIYNEQFF	TGTGCCAGTAGCACCGGGACTAGAATTTACAATGAGCAGTTCTTC
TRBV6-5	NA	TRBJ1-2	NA	CASNKDGDGGYTF	TGTGCCAGCAACAAAGACGGGGATGGCGGCTACACCTTC
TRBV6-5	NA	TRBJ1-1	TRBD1	CASSLAGTGNTAFF	TGTGCCAGCAGTTTAGCCGGGACAGGCAATACTGCTTTCTTT
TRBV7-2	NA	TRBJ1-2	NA	CASSFYTADNYGYTF	TGTGCCAGCAGCTTTTATACAGCCGATAACTATGGCTACACCTTC
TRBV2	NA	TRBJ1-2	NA	CASSGPVPGRGYTF	TGTGCCAGCAGTGGACCGGTGCCAGGGCGCGGCTACACCTTC
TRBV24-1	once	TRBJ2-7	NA	CATSDSWSPRDEQYF	TGTGCCACCAGTGATTCTTGGAGCCCTCGGGACGAGCAGTACTTC
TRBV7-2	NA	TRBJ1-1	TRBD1	CASSLDRGLNTEAFF	TGTGCCAGCAGCCTTGACAGGGGTTTAAACACTGAAGCTTTCTTT
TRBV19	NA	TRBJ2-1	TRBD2	CASSIGTSGSLF	TGTGCCAGTAGTATCGGGACTAGCGGGAGCCTCTTC
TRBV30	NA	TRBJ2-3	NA	CAWSSGSLDTQYF	TGTGCCTGGAGTTCAGGTTCATTAGATACGCAGTATTTT
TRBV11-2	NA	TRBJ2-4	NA	CASSLQGSSFVAKNIQYF	TGTGCCAGCAGCTTACAGGGGAGTTCGTTTGTAGCCAAAAACATTCAGTACTTC
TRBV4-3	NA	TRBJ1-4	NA	CASSRTDNRNEKLFF	TGCGCCAGCAGCCGAACGGACAACCGGAATGAAAAACTGTTTTTT
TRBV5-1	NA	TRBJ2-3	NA	CASSLARTAYTDTQYF	TGCGCCAGCAGCTTGGCCAGGACAGCATACACAGATACGCAGTATTTT
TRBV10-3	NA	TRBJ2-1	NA	CAISETGVDEQFF	TGTGCCATCAGCGAGACAGGCGTCGATGAGCAGTTCTTC
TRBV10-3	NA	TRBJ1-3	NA	CAISESRYRERSGNTIYF	TGTGCCATCAGTGAGTCGAGGTACAGGGAACGCTCTGGAAACACCATATATTTT
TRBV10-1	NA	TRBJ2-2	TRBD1	CASSPDRGRGTGELFF	TGCGCCAGCAGTCCCGACAGGGGTAGAGGCACCGGGGAGCTGTTTTTT
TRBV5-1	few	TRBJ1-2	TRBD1	CASSTGGAPYGYTF	TGCGCCAGCAGCACAGGGGGGGCGCCCTATGGCTACACCTTC
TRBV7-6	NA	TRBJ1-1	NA	CASSLEGGDMNTEAFF	TGTGCCAGCAGCTTAGAGGGAGGGGATATGAACACTGAAGCTTTCTTT
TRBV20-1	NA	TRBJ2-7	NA	CSASRDWSSYEQYF	TGCAGTGCTAGTCGGGACTGGAGCTCCTACGAGCAGTACTTC
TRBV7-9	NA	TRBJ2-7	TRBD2	CASSPSTSGRQNEQYF	TGTGCCAGCAGCCCGTCGACTAGCGGGAGACAGAACGAGCAGTACTTC
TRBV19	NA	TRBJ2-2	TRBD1	CASLPLAGGHGELFF	TGTGCCAGTCTCCCTCTGGCAGGGGGCCACGGGGAGCTGTTTTTT
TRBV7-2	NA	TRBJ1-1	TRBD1	CASSLTGGGTEAFF	TGTGCCAGCAGCTTGACAGGGGGAGGAACTGAAGCTTTCTTT
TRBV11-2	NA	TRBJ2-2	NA	CASRSGTGSHGELFF	TGTGCCAGCAGATCGGGAACAGGGAGTCACGGGGAGCTGTTTTTT
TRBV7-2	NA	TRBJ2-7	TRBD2	CASSPTGLAGAYEQYF	TGTGCCAGCAGCCCAACGGGACTAGCGGGAGCCTACGAGCAGTACTTC
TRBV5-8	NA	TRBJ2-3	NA	CASTERAAGDTQYF	TGTGCCAGCACCGAACGGGCAGCGGGAGATACGCAGTATTTT
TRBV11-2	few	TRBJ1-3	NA	CASRKTGGLGNTIYF	TGTGCCAGCAGGAAAACGGGGGGACTGGGAAACACCATATATTTT
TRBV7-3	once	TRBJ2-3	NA	CASSRRGQSTDTQYF	TGTGCCAGCAGCCGGCGGGGACAGAGCACAGATACGCAGTATTTT
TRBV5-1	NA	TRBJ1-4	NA	CASSSDSSNEKLFF	TGCGCCAGCAGCTCAGACAGCTCTAATGAAAAACTGTTTTTT
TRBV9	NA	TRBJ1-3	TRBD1	CASSADRWTDTIYF	TGTGCCAGCAGCGCGGACAGGTGGACGGACACCATATATTTT
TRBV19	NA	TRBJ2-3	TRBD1	CATWDRVGKGRGADTQYF	TGTGCCACCTGGGACAGGGTCGGGAAGGGAAGAGGGGCAGATACGCAGTATTTT
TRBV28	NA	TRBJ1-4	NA	CASSPGRGINEKLFF	TGTGCCAGCAGCCCAGGACGGGGGATTAATGAAAAACTGTTTTTT
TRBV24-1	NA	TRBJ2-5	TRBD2	CATSDGGGDVKETQYF	TGTGCCACCAGTGATGGGGGGGGTGACGTAAAAGAGACCCAGTACTTC
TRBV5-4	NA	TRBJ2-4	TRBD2	CASSTGSGVTLAKNIQYF	TGTGCCAGCAGCACGGGGAGCGGGGTTACGTTAGCCAAAAACATTCAGTACTTC
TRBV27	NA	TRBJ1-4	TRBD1	CASSRTGVSEKLFF	TGTGCCAGCAGTCGAACAGGGGTCTCTGAAAAACTGTTTTTT
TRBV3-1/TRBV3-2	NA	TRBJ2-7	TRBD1	CASRGQSYEQYF	TGTGCCAGCAGGGGACAGTCCTACGAGCAGTACTTC
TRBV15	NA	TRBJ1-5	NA	CATSRDKGEWSQPQHF	TGTGCCACCAGCAGAGATAAGGGGGAATGGAGTCAGCCCCAGCATTTT
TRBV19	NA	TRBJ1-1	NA	CASRTTGPNTEAFF	TGTGCCAGTAGGACCACAGGGCCGAACACTGAAGCTTTCTTT
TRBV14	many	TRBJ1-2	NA	CASSHVRGDGYTF	TGTGCCAGCAGCCACGTAAGGGGTGATGGCTACACCTTC
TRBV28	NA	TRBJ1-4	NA	CASSFPQINEKLFF	TGTGCCAGCAGTTTCCCCCAGATTAATGAAAAACTGTTTTTT
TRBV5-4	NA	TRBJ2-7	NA	CASSFDYYEQYF	TGTGCCAGCAGCTTTGACTACTACGAGCAGTACTTC
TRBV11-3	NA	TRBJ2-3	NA	CASSLVGRTSTDTQYF	TGTGCCAGCAGCTTAGTCGGACGGACTAGCACAGATACGCAGTATTTT
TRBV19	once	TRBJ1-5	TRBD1	CASSNRPIGTGRSNQPQHF	TGTGCCAGTAGTAACCGCCCGATCGGGACAGGTCGTAGCAATCAGCCCCAGCATTTT
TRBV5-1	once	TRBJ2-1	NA	CASSLNPGVPRSYNEQFF	TGCGCCAGCAGCTTGAATCCGGGGGTCCCTCGGAGCTACAATGAGCAGTTCTTC
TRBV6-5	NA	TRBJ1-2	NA	CASGAPTAYYGYTF	TGTGCCAGTGGGGCCCCCACAGCCTACTATGGCTACACCTTC
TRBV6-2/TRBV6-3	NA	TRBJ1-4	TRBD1	CASSNRGEKLFF	TGTGCCAGCAGCAACAGGGGGGAGAAACTGTTTTTT
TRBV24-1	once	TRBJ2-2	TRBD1	CATSAPGQGDVTGELFF	TGTGCCACCAGTGCCCCGGGACAGGGGGACGTCACCGGGGAGCTGTTTTTT
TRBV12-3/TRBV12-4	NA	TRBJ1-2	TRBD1	CASGQGPWGYTF	TGTGCCAGTGGACAGGGCCCATGGGGCTACACCTTC